This T cell receptor (beta chain) was observed in a study of regulatory T cells (dated 2018 in TCRdb). Regarding the research as a whole: Between CD3G-deficient patients and healthy controls, the study compared T-cell receptor beta repertoires in sorted regulatory T cells, conventional CD4+ T cells and CD8+ T cells.

What the research found in general, with its limitations: Enrichment for hydrophobic residues at CDR3 positions 6 and 7 was found in conventional CD4+ T cells from CD3G-deficient patients, suggesting more self-reactive specificities. In patients, repertoires had restricted unique TRB V-J pairs and skewed V and J gene usage, with regulatory T cells showing the most marked changes.

The multiplex PCR relied on 52 forward TRBV primers and 13 reverse TRBJ primers, and amplification bias was corrected through assay-based and computational methods. Rearranged TRB loci were amplified from genomic DNA by multiplex PCR within the immunoSEQ assay. Sequencing of the TRB amplicons was done on an Illumina HiSeq platform. As for how the authors treated the data: Custom algorithms error-filtered the raw sequences and aligned the raw sequences to reference gene sequences, after which the immunoSEQ online tools were used for analysis. Frequencies of productive and nonproductive TRB rearrangements were assessed among unique sequences as well as among total sequences. Hydrophobicity and amino acid composition of residues 6 and 7 within the TRB CDR3 were used to estimate the potential for self-reactivity. Group comparisons used t tests, Mann-Whitney tests or two-way ANOVA run in Prism software. In TCRdb, the immuneACCESS table is reduced to in-frame sequences with V and J assigned. These tables do not hold every clone; where another copy was compared, an unresolved V gene accounts for under half, and the others remain unexplained. V, J and clone size are those of that table, while D and trimming were read from the DNA. The sample data list about 35,000 clones, and about 88% of these were observed just once. 2% to 3% of the sample belongs to the ten largest clones.

Via the germline V gene (reference sequence), CDR1 is PRHDT and CDR2 FYEKMQ. From V the trimming removes 5 bases and from J it removes 0 bases, while the gene matches leave 4 bases of the junction unaccounted for. Inclusive of the bounding cysteine and phenylalanine, the CDR3 is 16 residues long. The only DNA kept is the CDR3, 48 bases in frame from the first base. About this clone itself: Its antigen remains unidentified. The input lacks base qualities; no much larger clone sits a single base away.

Evidence of autoimmunity was present in all CD3G-deficient patients, and the autoimmunity was more severe in two of the patients. At testing, patients were between 2 and 39 years old and showed lower naive and higher memory CD4+ and CD8+ T-cell proportions. CD4+ cells were FACS-sorted into CD25-high CD127-low regulatory T cells and CD25-low CD127-high conventional CD4+ T cells. Over five individuals with CD3G deficiency were included in the patient group. Patient samples and clinical data were obtained from an international physician network spanning the United States, Europe and Asia. Peripheral blood mononuclear cells were isolated by Ficoll density separation.

The receptor was isolated from a person aged 18 to 30 with CD3G deficiency. The chain was built from TRBV13 and TRBJ2-4; TRBD1 matches 10 bases in the middle. Sequences were obtained from conventional CD4+ T cells sorted from blood. In nucleotide form, the sequence is TGTGCCAGCAGCAAGACAGGGGGCGCAGCCAAAAACATTCAGTACTTC. This translates into CASSKTGGAAKNIQYF.